These T cell receptor beta chains were read from a single sample in a study of T cell repertoires in cytomegalovirus infection. A single record per CDR3 protein comes from TCRdb applying MiXCR to the reads. The sample has some 300,000 distinct CDR3 sequences; roughly 15% are singletons. Source material: PBMCs. All receptors derive from a human donor in good health (CMV status not recorded). Some clones in this sample may be carry-over from other donors' samples. Each CDR3 is given with its conserved first and last residue.

j_gene: TRBJ1-2
v_gene: TRBV7-3
CDR3aa: CASSSTRQGGGYTF

j_gene: TRBJ1-2
v_gene: TRBV2
CDR3aa: CASSEAAEGYTF

j_gene: TRBJ2-7
v_gene: TRBV12-5
CDR3aa: CASGPDRGGSYEQYF

j_gene: TRBJ1-1
v_gene: TRBV6-2/TRBV6-3
CDR3aa: CASSYSDHAEAFF

j_gene: TRBJ1-1
v_gene: TRBV7-6
CDR3aa: CASSLRTGGPTEAFF

j_gene: TRBJ2-7
v_gene: TRBV7-2
CDR3aa: CASTLSGFPFEQYF

j_gene: TRBJ1-4
v_gene: TRBV5-5
CDR3aa: CASSLYGGQAEKLFF

j_gene: TRBJ1-5
v_gene: TRBV5-1
CDR3aa: CASSLAPGNQPQHF

j_gene: TRBJ1-1
v_gene: TRBV7-2
CDR3aa: CASSLRGAQITEAFF

j_gene: TRBJ2-7
v_gene: TRBV7-2
CDR3aa: CASSLSSSYEQYF

j_gene: TRBJ2-3
v_gene: TRBV7-9
CDR3aa: CASSTWDTTTDTQYF

j_gene: TRBJ2-2
v_gene: TRBV12-5
CDR3aa: CASGLVNNGELFF

j_gene: TRBJ2-5
v_gene: TRBV6-6
CDR3aa: CASRAGGGSETQYF

j_gene: TRBJ2-1
v_gene: TRBV7-6
CDR3aa: CASSPPSGYEQFF

j_gene: TRBJ2-1
v_gene: TRBV6-1
CDR3aa: CASSLASGGAGEQFF

j_gene: TRBJ1-1
v_gene: TRBV6-5
CDR3aa: CASSYSLHAMLEAFF

j_gene: TRBJ2-2
v_gene: TRBV4-1
CDR3aa: CASSQVLQGSTGELFF

j_gene: TRBJ2-7
v_gene: TRBV5-1
CDR3aa: CASRAGTADEQYF

j_gene: TRBJ2-2
v_gene: TRBV7-3
CDR3aa: CASSLEWGGTGELFF

j_gene: TRBJ2-5
v_gene: TRBV19
CDR3aa: CASSIDPTNTGEETQYF

j_gene: TRBJ2-7
v_gene: TRBV7-2
CDR3aa: CASQAGGRPYEQYF

j_gene: TRBJ1-5
v_gene: TRBV19
CDR3aa: CASSIANQDRGQGPQHF

j_gene: TRBJ2-1
v_gene: TRBV29-1
CDR3aa: CSVDESTVNNEQFF

j_gene: TRBJ1-2
v_gene: TRBV5-1
CDR3aa: CASAPGGYGYTF

j_gene: TRBJ1-3
v_gene: TRBV6-6
CDR3aa: CASSYSPTPGNTIYF

j_gene: TRBJ2-1
v_gene: TRBV7-9
CDR3aa: CASSPPSGSDEQFF

j_gene: TRBJ2-7
v_gene: TRBV5-6
CDR3aa: CASSLGGDSYEQYF

j_gene: TRBJ2-5
v_gene: TRBV7-8
CDR3aa: CASSSNSQRFQETQYF

j_gene: TRBJ2-3
v_gene: TRBV29-1
CDR3aa: CSVALAGNTDTQYF

j_gene: TRBJ2-5
v_gene: TRBV11-2
CDR3aa: CASSVLGIEETQYF

j_gene: TRBJ1-2
v_gene: TRBV4-1
CDR3aa: CASSQTTQGYDGYTF

j_gene: TRBJ1-6
v_gene: TRBV7-6
CDR3aa: CASSLYPGQGAPLHF

j_gene: TRBJ2-1
v_gene: TRBV7-2
CDR3aa: CASSQDGSSYNEQFF

j_gene: TRBJ1-1
v_gene: TRBV20-1
CDR3aa: CSARDQGSNAEAFF

j_gene: TRBJ2-1
v_gene: TRBV7-2
CDR3aa: CASSLVGGNTGQIYNEQFF

j_gene: TRBJ2-5
v_gene: TRBV11-2
CDR3aa: CASSTRGERNLVTQYF

j_gene: TRBJ1-6
v_gene: TRBV7-2
CDR3aa: CASSFVGPNSPLHF

j_gene: TRBJ1-2
v_gene: TRBV29-1
CDR3aa: CSVWGGALGYTF

j_gene: TRBJ1-1
v_gene: TRBV7-9
CDR3aa: CASSPEVFEAFF

j_gene: TRBJ2-3
v_gene: TRBV11-1
CDR3aa: CASSPTGLTDTQYF